The 23 T cell receptor beta chains in this list originate from one sample, sequenced in a study of chemoradiotherapy in HPV16-positive cancers (dated by TCRdb to the early 2020s). Library creation used the immunoSEQ multiplex PCR assay. This immuneACCESS table, as held by TCRdb, lists in-frame sequences with V and J called but not all clones. Of the missing ones, under half trace to an unresolved V gene in checked studies; the others have no known cause. The sample includes 1,400 to 1,500 clones, with roughly 82% observed a single time. The ten largest account for 6.9% of the sample. The sequenced sample was tumor tissue, obtained from a patient who underwent chemoradiotherapy. The receptors shown here come from a human donor with HPV-associated anogenital cancer.

The V and J genes are TRBV20-1 and TRBJ1-2; D unclear. This CDR3 region has 10 residues. Germline CDR1 reads DFQATT; CDR2 reads SNEGSKA (reference sequence). The germline V and J ends were trimmed by 3 bases and 4 bases, with 3 bases remaining between them. The CDR3 DNA sequence: TGCAGTGCTAGCCTCTATGGCTACACCTTC. Its translation is CSASLYGYTF.

The chain uses TRBV7-2 and TRBJ1-1, with 9 bases fitting TRBD1. With 3 bases clipped from V and 6 bases from J, the junction kept 5 bases outside the gene matches. The CDR3 has 14 amino acids. Germline V gives CDR1 SGHTA, CDR2 FQGNSA. The CDR3 loop is CASSFGTGISEAFF. The CDR3 nucleotides are TGTGCCAGCAGCTTCGGGACAGGGATATCTGAAGCTTTCTTT.

This clone was observed a handful of times. The chain employs TRBV5-4 and TRBJ1-6, with D possibly TRBD1 on 6 matching bases. V lost 4 bases to trimming and J lost 8 bases, with 19 bases between them. The germline V gene has CDR1 SGHNT and CDR2 YYREEE (reference sequence). The CDR3 is made up of 16 amino acids. Written as DNA, the CDR3 is TGTGCCAGCAGCCGGGGAGGGGGGAGCGGCGATTCACCCCTCCACTTT. It codes for CASSRGGGSGDSPLHF.

The V and J genes are TRBV7-9 and TRBJ2-3; maybe TRBD2 (6 bases). Germline CDR1 SEHNR, CDR2 FQNEAQ (reference sequence). Between the trimmed V and J ends, which lost 1 base and 4 bases, there was a span of 15 bases. CDR3 length equals 16 residues. CDR3 in DNA: TGTGCCAGCAGCTTAGGAGGCGGGATCGGGGCAGATACGCAGTATTTT. Translation: CASSLGGGIGADTQYF.

V and J are TRBV10-1 and TRBJ1-4; no clear D gene. Trimming shortened V by 4 bases and J by 4 bases, and 7 bases separated the two germline ends. CDR1 WNHNN and CDR2 SYGVQD come from the germline V gene (reference sequence). The CDR3 is 13 residues long. The DNA of the CDR3 is TGCGCCAGCAGTGCTCCGGATAATGAAAAACTGTTTTTT. It specifies CASSAPDNEKLFF.

The chain couples TRBV5-1 to TRBJ2-5, with 10 bases aligning to TRBD2. J was trimmed by 6 bases and V by 2 bases; bases with no gene match: 10. Looked up from germline, CDR1 is SGHRS and CDR2 is YFSETQ. The CDR3 extends over 16 amino acids. The CDR3, as DNA: TGCGCCAGCAGCTTAAGCGGGGGGGCGGAATCGAAGACCCAGTACTTC. Protein sequence: CASSLSGGAESKTQYF.

The CDR3 reads CASSRGTSGGGTDTQYF. In DNA form, the CDR3 reads TGCGCCAGCAGCAGGGGGACTAGCGGGGGGGGCACAGATACGCAGTATTTT. The chain uses TRBV5-1 and TRBJ2-3; 16 positions agree with TRBD2. The CDR3 runs 17 residues. Trimming removed 4 bases from V and 1 base from J; junction bases left unmatched: 3. CDR1 SGHRS and CDR2 YFSETQ come from the germline V gene.

This clone was seen only a few times. The chain carries TRBV7-2 and TRBJ1-1, with D perhaps TRBD1 (5 bases). The V and J ends lost 3 bases and 11 bases respectively, with 13 bases between them. Germline-derived CDR1 and CDR2 are SGHTA and FQGNSA. The CDR3 runs 12 residues. The CDR3 spells CASSLILGLAFF. DNA for the CDR3: TGTGCCAGCAGCTTGATCCTGGGGCTTGCTTTCTTT.

This chain's CDR3 is CASSLAETGGNEQFF. The CDR3 coding sequence is TGTGCCAGCAGCTTGGCTGAGACAGGGGGCAATGAGCAGTTCTTC. This sequence joins TRBV5-4 and TRBJ2-1; 9 nucleotides match TRBD1. CDR3 length: 15 amino acids. J gave up 6 bases and V 0 bases, and 4 bases lay outside the gene matches. Germline CDR1 and CDR2: SGHNT and YYREEE (reference sequence).

The chain joins TRBV11-1 to TRBJ2-5, with 9 positions matching TRBD2. Trimming removed 5 bases from V and 5 bases from J; junction bases left unmatched: 9. The CDR3 is 15 residues long. CDR1 and CDR2 (germline): SGHAT, FQDESV (reference sequence). The CDR3 DNA reads as TGTGCCAGCAGCCCCCGGGCTAGCGGGGTGGAGACCCAGTACTTC. Its protein is CASSPRASGVETQYF.

The rearrangement links TRBV5-1 to TRBJ2-1, with 9 bases aligning to TRBD2. The CDR3 contains 17 residues. Trimming took 4 bases from V and 7 from J; bases not matched to a gene: 15. Germline-derived CDR1 and CDR2 are SGHRS and YFSETQ. The CDR3 DNA follows: TGCGCCAGCAGCCCGAACTTGGGCGGGGGGGCCGGTAATGAGCAGTTCTTC. Protein: CASSPNLGGGAGNEQFF.

The chain joins TRBV2 to TRBJ1-1, with D maybe TRBD1 (6 bases). The CDR3 has 15 amino acids. Trimming shortened V by 5 bases and J by 4 bases, and 17 bases separated the two germline ends. Germline V lookup: CDR1 SNHLY, CDR2 FYNNEI. As DNA, the CDR3 is TGTGCCAGCAGTCAACAGGGAAGGAGGTTCACTGAAGCTTTCTTT. Translation: CASSQQGRRFTEAFF.

This clone showed up just once. The chain joins TRBV4-3 to TRBJ2-3; 11 bases are a match to TRBD2. The CDR3 contains 16 residues. CDR1 is LGHNA, CDR2 YSLEER, per germline. Trimming at V came to 3 bases and at J to 4 bases, leaving 6 bases not matched to a gene. The DNA of the CDR3 is TGCGCCAGCAGCCATGTTAGCGGGGGGGCCGCAGATACGCAGTATTTT. It yields the protein CASSHVSGGAADTQYF.

This clone was recorded once. V and J are TRBV5-1 and TRBJ2-2; 9 nucleotides align to TRBD1. Germline trimming cut 4 bases from V and 3 bases from J; bases unmatched to any gene: 4. This CDR3 is built from 15 residues. The germline V gene has CDR1 SGHRS and CDR2 YFSETQ. This CDR3 is CASSKRTGDTGELFF. DNA of the CDR3: TGCGCCAGCAGCAAGCGGACAGGGGACACCGGGGAGCTGTTTTTT.

This clone was picked up one time. The chain combines TRBV5-6 with TRBJ1-2; TRBD1 matches 10 bases. This CDR3 is 15 amino acids long. Germline loops: CDR1 SGHDT, CDR2 YYEEEE. Unmatched junction bases numbered 7, after V lost 3 bases and J lost 5 bases. CDR3 sequence: CASSSDRGLYYGYTF. CDR3 coding DNA: TGTGCCAGCAGCTCCGACAGGGGGCTTTATTATGGCTACACCTTC.

The chain has TRBV28 and TRBJ2-2; possible D gene TRBD1, 5 bases. CDR3 length: 14 amino acids. The V end was cut by 7 bases, the J end by 0 bases, with 9 bases between. Germline V gives CDR1 MDHEN, CDR2 SYDVKM. The CDR3, as DNA: TGTGCCAGCATAGTGGGGCCGAACACCGGGGAGCTGTTTTTT. Translating it yields CASIVGPNTGELFF.

The V gene is TRBV28, the J gene TRBJ1-5; 8 nucleotides line up with TRBD1. J was trimmed by 7 bases and V by 3 bases; bases with no gene match: 11. The CDR3 runs to 16 residues. Germline CDR1 and CDR2: MDHEN and SYDVKM. The CDR3 DNA reads TGTGCCAGCAGTTTTGCGGACAGGGCTGGGTACCAGCCCCAGCATTTT. This sequence encodes CASSFADRAGYQPQHF.

This rearrangement joins TRBV7-2 to TRBJ2-3; a weak D match, TRBD1 (6 bases). The ends were cut back, 5 bases at V and 11 bases at J, with 14 bases in the middle. The germline V gene encodes CDR1 SGHTA and CDR2 FQGNSA. The CDR3 runs 12 residues. The CDR3 loop is CASSPRRGGQYF. CDR3 sequence (DNA): TGTGCCAGCAGCCCGCGCAGGGGTGGGCAGTATTTT.

The gene calls are TRBV7-9 and TRBJ2-7; maybe TRBD1 (5 bases). V shed 3 bases and J shed 0 bases, with 18 bases lying between them. Germline CDR1 is SEHNR and CDR2 is FQNEAQ (reference sequence). The CDR3 has 17 residues. The CDR3 spells CASSFPGFTGSSYEQYF. For the CDR3, the DNA is TGTGCCAGCAGCTTCCCCGGTTTTACAGGTAGCTCCTACGAGCAGTACTTC.

In its sample, this clone was seen once. V and J are TRBV18 and TRBJ2-7; tentatively, D is TRBD1 (6 bases). The CDR3 has 13 residues. V was trimmed by 6 bases and J by 3 bases, leaving 12 bases between them. CDR1 is KGHSH and CDR2 is LQKENI in the germline V gene. In DNA, the CDR3 is TGTGCCAGCTCTCGAATGGACAGCTACGAGCAGTACTTC. Its translation: CASSRMDSYEQYF.

V and J are TRBV6-1 and TRBJ2-5, with D hard to call. The CDR3 covers 13 residues. Per the germline V gene, CDR1 is MNHNS and CDR2 is SASEGT. The V end was cut by 7 bases, the J end by 2 bases, with 11 bases between. As DNA, the CDR3 is TGTGCCAGCATGGTGTCGATACAAGAGACCCAGTACTTC. It is translated as CASMVSIQETQYF.

This chain connects TRBV10-3 to TRBJ1-1; the D is unclear. V lost 7 bases, J lost 1 base, and 10 bases lay in between. The CDR3 consists of 13 residues. The germline CDR1 and CDR2 sequences are ENHRY and SYGVKD. CDR3 sequence reads: CAITPGRNTEAFF. CDR3 bases: TGTGCCATCACCCCCGGACGGAACACTGAAGCTTTCTTT.

V is TRBV6-5 and J is TRBJ1-1, with 10 bases matching TRBD1. The germline CDR1 and CDR2 sequences are MNHEY and SVGAGI. The CDR3 sequence is 15 residues long. V trimming: 5 bases; J trimming: 3 bases; junction bases outside the gene matches: 6. CDR3 region: CASSGTGAQDTEAFF. DNA for the CDR3: TGTGCCAGCAGTGGGACAGGGGCGCAGGACACTGAAGCTTTCTTT.